This T cell receptor (beta chain) was observed in a study of blood T cell repertoires in COVID-19. This CDR3 has 15 residues. CDR1 KGHDR and CDR2 SFDVKD come from the germline V gene. Trimming removed 2 bases at V and 2 bases at J, with 10 bases between. Only one count was recorded for this clone. TCRdb's table, derived via immunoSEQ multiplex PCR, lists solely in-frame clones and lacks some. The table records around 100,000 clones, about 90% of them present only once. Sequencing used peripheral blood. The sequence was collected from a young man in a cohort sampled during active COVID-19. V usage is TRBV24-1 and J usage is TRBJ2-3; the D gene is possibly TRBD2 (5 bases). The CDR3 DNA follows: TGTGCCACCAGTGATTACCGGGATTTCACAGATACGCAGTATTTT. It is translated as CATSDYRDFTDTQYF.